Sequencing of this T cell receptor (beta chain) was carried out in a study of molecular identifiers for immune sequencing clone quantification. There are a few counts of this clonotype. TCRdb ran MiXCR on the PCR reads and lists one entry per CDR3 protein. The sample holds over 35,000 distinct CDR3 sequences, approximately 17% seen once. Losses at the gene ends were 0 bases for V and 4 bases for J; bases not matched to a gene: 7. Germline V gene data show CDR1 as DFQATT and CDR2 as SNEGSKA (reference sequence). This CDR3 has 15 residues. This TCR was sampled from a human donor in good health. Some libraries in this study had Jurkat cell RNA spiked in. The chain carries TRBV20-1 and TRBJ2-7; 9 nucleotides line up with TRBD1. Sequencing was done on a sample of naive CD8+ T cells from blood, with Jurkat cell RNA spiked in. Subset here: FACS-sorted CD8+CD4-CCR7+CD45RA+ naive T cells. The CDR3 DNA reads TGCAGTGCTAGAGACGGGACAGGGCTTCTGTACGAGCAGTACTTC. Translated: CSARDGTGLLYEQYF.